The 22 T cell receptor beta chains listed next were all sequenced from one sample in a study of blood T cells in healthy people across ages. For the second PCR, which ran for about 6 to 11 cycles, a sample-barcoded 5' primer and a J-beta primer mix were used. One entry per CDR3 protein, called by TCRdb with MiXCR from the 5' RACE reads. The table shows about 900,000 distinct CDR3 sequences, with about 62% occurring only once. The sequenced material came from blood. All receptors derive from a man aged 25-45 years in good health.

The chain links TRBV9 to TRBJ1-2, with 10 bases lining up with TRBD1. V lost 1 base to trimming and J lost 2 bases; unmatched junction nucleotides: 2. This CDR3 comprises 15 residues. Germline V CDR1 and CDR2: SGDLS, YYNGEE. This CDR3 is CASSVRGQGNYGYTF. CDR3 in DNA: TGTGCCAGCAGCGTACGGGGACAGGGGAACTATGGCTACACCTTC.

The chain combines TRBV28 with TRBJ2-5; 7 nucleotides align to TRBD1. The end of the DNA is better explained by TRBJ2-7, so the J call may be wrong. Germline V gives CDR1 MDHEN, CDR2 SYDVKM. The CDR3 sequence is 14 residues long. CDR3 in DNA: TGTGCCAGCAGTTTATGGAGACAGGGTGACGAGCAGTACTTC. This gives the protein CASSLWRQGDEQYF.

The DNA for the CDR3 is TGCAGCGGGAGGGCCCAGGGGAACACTGAAGCTTTCTTT. This sequence encodes CSGRAQGNTEAFF. This chain links TRBV29-1 with TRBJ1-1; possibly TRBD1 for D (5 bases). The germline CDR1 and CDR2 sequences are SQVTM and ANQGSEA. Trimming took 7 bases from V and 1 from J, leaving 13 bases between them. The CDR3 sequence is 13 residues long.

This rearrangement joins TRBV5-1 to TRBJ2-5; weak D call: TRBD1 (5 bases). V was pared by 4 bases and J by 4 bases, with 14 bases between. There are 14 residues in the CDR3. CDR1 is SGHRS and CDR2 is YFSETQ in the germline V gene. The CDR3 loop reads CASSLGVFVETQYF. The CDR3 nucleotides read TGCGCCAGCAGCCTAGGGGTCTTCGTAGAGACCCAGTACTTC.

With respect to this clonotype: At one end, the junction sequence differs from germline, possibly due to a read error. The rearrangement uses TRBV5-1 and TRBJ1-2, with D perhaps matching TRBD1 (6 bases). CDR3 length equals 13 residues. CDR1 SGHRS and CDR2 YFSETQ come from the germline V gene. The CDR3 sequence is CASSYDGGYGCTF. The CDR3 DNA reads TGCGCCAGCAGCTATGATGGGGGCTATGGCTGCACCTTC.

The chain has TRBV29-1 and TRBJ2-3, with a possible D match to TRBD1 (8 bases). Germline CDR1 is SQVTM and CDR2 is ANQGSEA. The CDR3 has 15 residues. Trimming took 5 bases from V and 3 from J, leaving 18 bases between them. For the CDR3, the DNA is TGCAGCGTTATGGGAGGGACAGGAAGAACAGATACGCAGTATTTT. Encoded protein: CSVMGGTGRTDTQYF.

The chain is built from TRBV7-2 and TRBJ2-7, with D perhaps matching TRBD2 (6 bases). CDR3 size: 16 residues. Germline-derived CDR1 and CDR2 are SGHTA and FQGNSA. V was pared by 0 bases and J by 2 bases, with 14 bases between. CDR3 DNA sequence: TGTGCCAGCAGCTTAGCGGCGGCGGGACCACCCTACGAGCAGTACTTC. Translation: CASSLAAAGPPYEQYF.

This clonotype was detected a few times. The chain links TRBV7-9 to TRBJ2-7; 9 bases map to TRBD2. Germline V gene lookup returns CDR1 SEHNR and CDR2 FQNEAQ (reference sequence). The CDR3 totals 13 residues. Losses at the gene ends were 7 bases for V and 5 bases for J; bases not matched to a gene: 6. The CDR3 reads CASTPGLADEQYF. The CDR3 DNA is TGTGCCAGCACCCCGGGACTAGCTGACGAGCAGTACTTC.

This chain joins TRBV30 and TRBJ2-1, with 7 positions matching TRBD2. V trimming: 8 bases; J trimming: 4 bases; junction bases outside the gene matches: 11. The CDR3 contains 14 residues. CDR1 is GTSNPN and CDR2 is SVGIG in the germline V gene (reference sequence). DNA for the CDR3: TGTGCCGGGCTTTGGGGGGGATCTTACAATGAGCAGTTCTTC. Translating it yields CAGLWGGSYNEQFF.

This chain joins TRBV15 and TRBJ2-7, with D hard to call. The V end was cut by 0 bases, the J end by 5 bases, with 11 bases between. The CDR3 length is 14 residues. Germline assignment: CDR1 LNHNV and CDR2 YYDKDF (reference sequence). This CDR3 is CATSRDLGYHEQYF. The DNA of the CDR3 is TGTGCCACCAGCAGAGATCTCGGGTATCACGAGCAGTACTTC.

This chain connects TRBV7-9 to TRBJ2-4; D is uncertain. The tail of the sequence fits TRBJ2-5 better, so the J call may be wrong. The CDR3 extends over 15 amino acids. Germline CDR1 and CDR2: SEHNR and FQNEAQ (reference sequence). The CDR3 coding sequence is TGTGCCAGCAGCTACGGACCGACCCGGCGGGAGACCCAGTACTTC. It codes for CASSYGPTRRETQYF.

The chain couples TRBV4-3 to TRBJ1-1; perhaps TRBD1 as D (5 bases). The CDR3 runs 15 residues. Germline-derived CDR1 and CDR2 are LGHNA and YSLEER. Deletions cut 1 base from V and 0 bases from J, with 9 bases between. The CDR3, as DNA: TGCGCCAGCAGCCAAGGGTTACAGGTGAACACTGAAGCTTTCTTT. It codes for CASSQGLQVNTEAFF.

V is TRBV11-2 and J is TRBJ2-5; maybe TRBD1 (5 bases). This CDR3 is built from 15 residues. From germline, CDR1 is SGHAT and CDR2 FQNNGV. The V end was cut by 4 bases, the J end by 5 bases, with 17 bases between. The CDR3 here is CASSSSDAAGETQYF. DNA of the CDR3: TGTGCCAGCAGCTCCTCGGACGCGGCAGGGGAGACCCAGTACTTC.

Notes on this clonotype: A read error may explain this, as a much larger clone is one base away. The chain links TRBV7-9 to TRBJ2-4, with TRBD1 identical over 7 bases. The germline V gene encodes CDR1 SEHNR and CDR2 FQNEAQ (reference sequence). The CDR3 runs to 14 residues. Unmatched junction bases numbered 13, after V lost 4 bases and J lost 13 bases. The CDR3 is CASSSQGSSYGQYF. The DNA of the CDR3 is TGTGCCAGCAGCTCACAGGGGTCGAGTTACGGGCAGTACTTC.

This clonotype occurred once. V gene TRBV28 combines with J gene TRBJ1-2; the match to TRBD1 covers 9 bases. CDR3 length: 16 residues. Germline V lookup: CDR1 MDHEN, CDR2 SYDVKM. With V trimmed by 1 base and J by 1 base, 4 bases remained unmatched. The CDR3 nucleotides are TGTGCCAGCAGTTTATCGGACAGGGGCTTTAACTATGGCTACACCTTC. It is translated as CASSLSDRGFNYGYTF.

A note on this clonotype: A much larger clone is a single base away; this may be a read error. The V call is TRBV2, the J call TRBJ2-7; the D is unclear. Trimming removed 7 bases at V and 7 bases at J, with 14 bases between. Germline CDR1 is SNHLY and CDR2 is FYNNEI. This CDR3 spans 12 amino acids. The CDR3 bases are TGTGCCAGCAATAGGGAAGGCAATGAGCAGTACTTC. Translating it yields CASNREGNEQYF.

This chain links TRBV6-5 with TRBJ2-7, with 11 bases aligning to TRBD1. With V trimmed by 7 bases and J by 3 bases, 8 bases remained unmatched. Germline loops: CDR1 MNHEY, CDR2 SVGAGI. This CDR3 comprises 15 residues. This chain's CDR3 is CASKTRTGGGYEQYF. The CDR3 DNA is TGTGCCAGCAAAACCAGGACAGGGGGCGGCTACGAGCAGTACTTC.

This clonotype was observed once. V gene TRBV6-2 or TRBV6-3 combines with J gene TRBJ2-2, with a weak D call TRBD1 (6 bases). Trimming took 4 bases from V and 5 from J, leaving 11 bases between them. The CDR3 has 14 residues. CDR1 is MNHEY and CDR2 is SVGEGT in the germline V gene. This chain's CDR3 is CASSSTGLTGELFF. DNA of the CDR3: TGTGCCAGCAGTTCCACAGGGTTAACCGGGGAGCTGTTTTTT.

This clonotype was seen a handful of times. The V call is TRBV3-1, the J call TRBJ2-7; D gene unclear. This CDR3 contains 15 residues. Germline CDR1 and CDR2: LGHDT and YNNKEL (reference sequence). Trimming took 0 bases from V and 3 from J, leaving 12 bases between them. The CDR3 bases are TGTGCCAGCAGCCAAGATCCAGTTCTGGACTACGAGCAGTACTTC. This sequence encodes CASSQDPVLDYEQYF.

The CDR3 region is CSARLSVGTDTQYF. In DNA, the CDR3 is TGCAGTGCTAGATTGTCAGTTGGTACAGATACGCAGTATTTT. The gene calls are TRBV20-1 and TRBJ2-3; D is unresolved. This CDR3 spans 14 amino acids. Trimming took 2 bases from V and 3 from J, leaving 12 bases between them. CDR1 is DFQATT, CDR2 SNEGSKA, per germline (reference sequence).

The chain carries TRBV9 and TRBJ1-4; 10 bases match TRBD1. Germline V gene data show CDR1 as SGDLS and CDR2 as YYNGEE. The CDR3 is made up of 15 amino acids. Unmatched junction bases numbered 7, after V lost 3 bases and J lost 8 bases. CDR3: CASSAGTGVSEKLFF. CDR3 DNA sequence: TGTGCCAGCAGCGCCGGGACAGGGGTTTCGGAAAAACTGTTTTTT.

This clonotype turned up a few times. The gene calls are TRBV27 and TRBJ2-4, with D hard to call. The J call may be incorrect, as the DNA end agrees better with TRBJ2-7. Germline V gives CDR1 MNHEY, CDR2 SMNVEV (reference sequence). The CDR3 loop spans 14 amino acids. CDR3 in amino acids: CASSLSYEAYEQYF. CDR3 sequence (DNA): TGTGCCAGCAGTTTATCTTACGAGGCCTACGAGCAGTACTTC.